This TCR delta chain was captured in a study of gamma-delta T cells after stem cell transplantation. This CDR3 spans 14 amino acids. In germline, CDR1 is GEAIGNYY, CDR2 EKD. The V end was cut by 0 bases, the J end by 5 bases, with 12 bases between. By share of the sample, this clone is hyperexpanded. This specimen includes other DNA sequences encoding the same CDR3. TCRdb re-analyzed the RT-PCR reads via CATT. The sample lists 1,500 to 2,000 delta-chain clones, about 17% occurring once. The receptor's source is a human donor. It is not recorded whose cells these are; they may come from a transplant donor. The sample was gamma-delta T cells. The chain carries TRDV2 and TRDJ1; weak D call: TRDD3 (6 bases). CDR3 DNA: TGTGCCTGTGACACCATACTGGGAGAAGATAAACTCATCTTT. Its translation: CACDTILGEDKLIF.